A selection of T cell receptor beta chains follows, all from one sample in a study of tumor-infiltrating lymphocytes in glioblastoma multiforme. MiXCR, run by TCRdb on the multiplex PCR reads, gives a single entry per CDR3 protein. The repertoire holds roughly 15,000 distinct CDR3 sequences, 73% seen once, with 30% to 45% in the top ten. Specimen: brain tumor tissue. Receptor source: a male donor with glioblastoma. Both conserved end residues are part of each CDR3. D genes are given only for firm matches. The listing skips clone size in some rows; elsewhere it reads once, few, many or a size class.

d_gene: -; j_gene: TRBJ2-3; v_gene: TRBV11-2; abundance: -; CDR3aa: CASSAYRLRTDTQYF; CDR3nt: TGTGCCAGCAGCGCGTACAGGCTGCGCACAGATACGCAGTATTTT
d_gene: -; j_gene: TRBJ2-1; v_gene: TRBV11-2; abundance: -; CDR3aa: CVNGIERGNEQFF; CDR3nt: TGTGTAAACGGCATAGAGAGGGGGAATGAGCAGTTCTTC
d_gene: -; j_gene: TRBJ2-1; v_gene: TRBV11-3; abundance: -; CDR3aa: CASSLLKGDEQFF; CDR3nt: TGTGCCAGCAGCTTATTGAAAGGGGATGAGCAGTTCTTC
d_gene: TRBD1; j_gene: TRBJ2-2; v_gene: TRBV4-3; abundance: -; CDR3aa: CASSHHDRGAGELFF; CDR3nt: TGCGCCAGCAGCCACCATGACAGGGGGGCCGGGGAGCTGTTTTTT
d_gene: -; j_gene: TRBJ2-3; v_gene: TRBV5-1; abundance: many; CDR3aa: CASSLFIGTQRADTQYF; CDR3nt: TGCGCCAGCAGCTTGTTTATTGGGACTCAGAGGGCGGATACGCAGTATTTT
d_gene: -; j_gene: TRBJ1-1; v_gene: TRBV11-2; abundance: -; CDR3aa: CASTGMRGQNTEAFF; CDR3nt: TGTGCCAGCACGGGGATGAGGGGACAGAACACTGAAGCTTTCTTT
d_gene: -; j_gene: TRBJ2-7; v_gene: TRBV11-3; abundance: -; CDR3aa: CASSISMGYGQYF; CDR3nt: TGTGCCAGCAGCATATCCATGGGTTATGGGCAGTACTTC
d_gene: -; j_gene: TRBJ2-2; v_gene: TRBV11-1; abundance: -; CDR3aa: CSSSLIATDTGELFF; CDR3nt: TGTTCCAGCAGCTTAATAGCGACGGACACCGGGGAGCTGTTTTTT
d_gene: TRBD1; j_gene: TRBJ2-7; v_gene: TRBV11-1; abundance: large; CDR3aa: CASSGQGREQYF; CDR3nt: TGTGCCAGCAGCGGACAGGGGCGCGAGCAGTACTTC
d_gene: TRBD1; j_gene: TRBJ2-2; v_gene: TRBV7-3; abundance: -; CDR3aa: CASSLTGQNTGELFF; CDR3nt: TGTGCCAGCAGCTTAACGGGACAGAACACCGGTGAGCTGTTTTTT
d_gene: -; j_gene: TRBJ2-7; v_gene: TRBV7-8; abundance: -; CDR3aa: CASSPSAGAIGDEQYF; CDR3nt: TGTGCCAGCAGCCCCTCGGCGGGTGCGATAGGCGACGAGCAGTACTTC
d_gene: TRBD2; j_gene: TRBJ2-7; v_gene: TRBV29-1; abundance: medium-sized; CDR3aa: CSVELGTSGSDEQYF; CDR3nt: TGCAGCGTTGAATTAGGGACTAGCGGGAGCGACGAGCAGTACTTC
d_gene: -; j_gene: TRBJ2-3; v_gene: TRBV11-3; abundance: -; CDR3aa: CASSFESHRYAVF; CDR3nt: TGTGCCAGCAGCTTTGAGAGTCACAGATACGCAGTATTT
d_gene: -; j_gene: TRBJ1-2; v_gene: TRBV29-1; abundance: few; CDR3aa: CSVGWGEGGYTF; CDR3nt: TGCAGCGTTGGATGGGGGGAAGGTGGCTACACCTTC
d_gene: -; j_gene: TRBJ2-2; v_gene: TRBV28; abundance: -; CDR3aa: CASRGGPGKGGELFF; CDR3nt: TGTGCCAGCCGGGGCGGGCCCGGGAAAGGCGGGGAGCTGTTTTTT
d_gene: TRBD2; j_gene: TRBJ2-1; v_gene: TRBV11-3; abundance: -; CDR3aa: CASSLEGGTSGVNEQFF; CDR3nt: TGTGCCAGCAGCTTAGAGGGGGGGACTAGCGGGGTCAATGAGCAGTTCTTC
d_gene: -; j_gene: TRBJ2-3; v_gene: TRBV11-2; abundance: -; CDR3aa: CASSSYRDPSTDTQYF; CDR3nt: TGTGCTAGCAGCTCCTACAGGGACCCTAGCACAGATACGCAGTATTTT
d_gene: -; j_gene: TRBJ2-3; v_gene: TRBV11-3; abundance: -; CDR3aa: CASSFMSHTDTQYF; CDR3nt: TGTGCCAGTAGCTTTATGAGTCACACAGATACGCAGTATTTT
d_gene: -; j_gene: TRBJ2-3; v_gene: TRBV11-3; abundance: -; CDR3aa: CARSFESHIDMQYF; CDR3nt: TGTGCCCGCAGCTTTGAGAGTCACATAGATATGCAGTATTTT
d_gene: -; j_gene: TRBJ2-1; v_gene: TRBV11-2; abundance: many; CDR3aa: CASSLDRGNEAFF; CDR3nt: TGTGCCAGCAGCTTAGATAGGGGGAATGAGGCTTTCTTC
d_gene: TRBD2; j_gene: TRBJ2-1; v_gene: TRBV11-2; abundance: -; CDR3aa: CASSSRGGASYNEQFF; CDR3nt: TGTGCCAGCAGCTCACGCGGGGGGGCAAGCTACAATGAGCAGTTCTTC
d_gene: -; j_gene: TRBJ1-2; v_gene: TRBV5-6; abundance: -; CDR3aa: CAGNQVAANYGYTF; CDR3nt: TGTGCCGGCAATCAGGTAGCCGCAAACTATGGCTACACCTTC
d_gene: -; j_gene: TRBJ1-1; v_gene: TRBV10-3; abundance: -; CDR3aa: CIISITDGNTEAFF; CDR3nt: TGTATCATCAGTATCACGGATGGGAACACTGAAGCTTTCTTT
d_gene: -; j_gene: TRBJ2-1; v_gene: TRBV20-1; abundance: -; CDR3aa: CSARGGKVEQFF; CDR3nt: TGCAGTGCTAGAGGGGGTAAGGTTGAGCAGTTCTTC
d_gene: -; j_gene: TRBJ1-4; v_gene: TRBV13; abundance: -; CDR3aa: CASSLRAANEKLFF; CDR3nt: TGTGCCAGCAGCCTAAGAGCCGCTAATGAAAAACTGTTTTTT
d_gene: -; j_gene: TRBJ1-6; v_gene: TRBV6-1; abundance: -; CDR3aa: CASTPDGAPYNSPLHF; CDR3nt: TGTGCCAGCACCCCGGACGGCGCTCCCTATAATTCACCCCTCCACTTT
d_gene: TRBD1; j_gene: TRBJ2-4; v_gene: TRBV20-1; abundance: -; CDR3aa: CSARDPDRGIRKAENIQYF; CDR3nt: TGCAGTGCTAGAGACCCCGACAGGGGGATTCGGAAAGCCGAAAACATTCAGTATTTC
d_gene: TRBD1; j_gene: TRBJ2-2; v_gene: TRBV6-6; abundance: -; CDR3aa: CASSFKGTGTGELFF; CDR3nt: TGTGCCAGCAGTTTTAAGGGGACAGGCACCGGGGAGCTGTTTTTT
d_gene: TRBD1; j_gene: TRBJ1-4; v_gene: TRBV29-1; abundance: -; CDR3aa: CSVGTGGTNEILFF; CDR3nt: TGCAGCGTTGGTACAGGGGGCACCAATGAAATACTGTTTTTT
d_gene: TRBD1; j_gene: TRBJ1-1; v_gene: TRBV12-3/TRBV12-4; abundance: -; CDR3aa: CASWTGGQNIEAFF; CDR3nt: TGTGCCAGCTGGACAGGGGGACAGAACATTGAAGCTTTCTTT
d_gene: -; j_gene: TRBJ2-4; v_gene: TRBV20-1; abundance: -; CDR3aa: CSATPDRQPAKNIQYF; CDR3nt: TGCAGTGCAACCCCGGACAGACAGCCAGCCAAAAACATTCAGTACTTC
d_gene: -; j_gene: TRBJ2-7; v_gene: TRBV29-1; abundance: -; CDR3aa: CSAARTDNYGQYF; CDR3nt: TGCAGCGCCGCCAGGACAGACAACTACGGGCAGTACTTC
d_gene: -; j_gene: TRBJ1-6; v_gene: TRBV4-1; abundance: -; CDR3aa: CASLNLASGVSPPHF; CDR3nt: TGCGCCAGCCTAAACCTAGCATCTGGGGTTTCACCCCCCCACTTT
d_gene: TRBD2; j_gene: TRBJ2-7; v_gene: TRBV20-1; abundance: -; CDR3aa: CNARGLAGGLYGQYF; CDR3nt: TGCAATGCTAGAGGGCTAGCGGGAGGGTTATACGGGCAGTACTTC
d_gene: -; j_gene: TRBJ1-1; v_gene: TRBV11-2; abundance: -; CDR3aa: CASSQQVATEAFF; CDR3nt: TGTGCCAGCAGCCAACAGGTGGCAACTGAAGCTTTCTTT
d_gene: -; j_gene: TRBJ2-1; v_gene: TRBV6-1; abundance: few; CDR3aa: CASSESESHEQFF; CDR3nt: TGTGCCAGCAGTGAAAGTGAGAGTCATGAGCAGTTCTTC
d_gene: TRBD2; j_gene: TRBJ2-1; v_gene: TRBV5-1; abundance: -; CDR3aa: CASSLAAGADNEQFF; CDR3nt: TGCGCCAGCAGCTTGGCGGCGGGAGCGGACAATGAGCAGTTCTTC
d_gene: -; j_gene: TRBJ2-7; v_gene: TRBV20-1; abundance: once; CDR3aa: CGARGGDLNVQYF; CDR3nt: TGTGGTGCCCGAGGGGGAGATTTGAACGTGCAGTACTTC
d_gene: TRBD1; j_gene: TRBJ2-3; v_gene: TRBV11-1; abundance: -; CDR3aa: CASSFFGQVETDTEYF; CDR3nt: TGTGCCAGCAGCTTTTTCGGACAGGTAGAAACAGATACGGAGTATTTT
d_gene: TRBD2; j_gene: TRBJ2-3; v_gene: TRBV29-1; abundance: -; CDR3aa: CSSDEGGSDTQYF; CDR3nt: TGCAGCTCCGATGAAGGCGGGAGTGATACGCAGTATTTT
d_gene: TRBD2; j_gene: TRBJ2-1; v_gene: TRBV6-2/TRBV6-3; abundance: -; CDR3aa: CASSYGLADYNEQFF; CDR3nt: TGTGCCAGCAGTTACGGGCTAGCGGACTACAATGAGCAGTTCTTC
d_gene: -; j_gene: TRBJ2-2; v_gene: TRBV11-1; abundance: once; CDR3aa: CASSLIATDNGGLFF; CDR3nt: TGTGCCAGCAGCTTGATAGCGACGGACAACGGGGGGCTGTTTTTT
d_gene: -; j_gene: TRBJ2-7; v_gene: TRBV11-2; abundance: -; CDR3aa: CASSDYRDLSYVQYF; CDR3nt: TGTGCCAGCAGCGATTACCGGGACCTATCTTACGTGCAATACTTC
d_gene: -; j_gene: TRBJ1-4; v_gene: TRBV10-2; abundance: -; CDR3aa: CASSPWGRAWEKLFF; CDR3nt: TGTGCCAGCAGTCCCTGGGGACGGGCTTGGGAAAAACTGTTTTTT
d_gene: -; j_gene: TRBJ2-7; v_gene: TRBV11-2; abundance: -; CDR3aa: CGSSFGGLALYEQDF; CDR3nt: TGTGGCAGCAGCTTCGGTGGCCTGGCACTATACGAGCAGGACTTC
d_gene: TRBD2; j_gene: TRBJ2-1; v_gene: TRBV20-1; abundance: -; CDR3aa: CSARGYGTSDYNEQFF; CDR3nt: TGCAGTGCTAGAGGTTACGGGACTAGCGACTACAATGAGCAGTTCTTC
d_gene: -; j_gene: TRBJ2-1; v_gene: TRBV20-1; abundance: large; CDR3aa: CSARDEAGLYEQFF; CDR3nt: TGCAGTGCTAGAGATGAGGCAGGGCTGTATGAGCAGTTCTTC
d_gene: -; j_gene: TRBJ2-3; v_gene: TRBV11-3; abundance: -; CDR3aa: CASSSTVTVTQYF; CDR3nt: TGTGCCAGCAGCTCGACAGTCACAGTTACGCAGTATTTT
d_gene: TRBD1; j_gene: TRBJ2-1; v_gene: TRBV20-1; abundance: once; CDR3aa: CSARGGGLEAEQFF; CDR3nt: TGCAGTGCTAGAGGAGGGGGCCTTGAGGCTGAGCAGTTCTTC
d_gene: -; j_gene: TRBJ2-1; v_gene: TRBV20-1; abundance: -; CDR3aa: CCARVLSSYNEQFF; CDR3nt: TGCTGTGCTAGGGTGCTTAGCTCCTACAATGAGCAGTTCTTC